This T cell receptor beta chain was identified in a study of cytomegalovirus exposure and HLA in healthy donors. Study observations and caveats: In vitro work confirmed that a few CMV-associated chains recognize CMV antigens. Reported performance of the classifier showed diagnosis of cytomegalovirus status with high specificity and sensitivity. The authors reported that TCR beta sequences could predict HLA-A and HLA-B alleles. These predictions were accurate for most subjects in the first cohort.

Worth noting for this clone: Its cognate antigen is unknown.

The PCR ran on 60 Vbeta and 13 Jbeta primers. Clones were sequenced by immunoSEQ multiplex PCR, and TCRdb holds only the in-frame ones, with some missing. Here the sample spans 150,000 to 160,000 clones, about three quarters being singletons. With V trimmed by 6 bases and J by 14 bases, 18 bases remained unmatched. The germline gives CDR1 SNHLY, CDR2 FYNNEI. The CDR3 has 15 residues. The chain carries TRBV2 and TRBJ2-1; 8 bases line up with TRBD2. Specimen: PBMCs. This clonotype originated in a woman in her thirties or forties in good health and CMV-seronegative. CDR3 DNA: TGTGCCAGCAGGGTCGGGAGGAGCGGGGGTCTTCCGAAGTTCTTC. This codes for CASRVGRSGGLPKFF.